This TCR beta chain derives from a study of human T cells and chemical hapten exposure. Regarding the study as a whole: Expanded TCRs formed significantly more large CDR3 similarity clusters than controls.

Of note for this clonotype: Its target is not known.

Time point in this sample: patch test 1, 2 weeks after DPC sensitization. The sample's treatment: therapeutic diphenylcyclopropenone sensitization with weekly scalp DPC. TCRdb fed the RACE reads into MiXCR, producing one record per CDR3 protein. The sample has 90,000 to 120,000 distinct CDR3 sequences, around 10% seen once. This CDR3 contains 14 residues. From germline, CDR1 is SQVTM and CDR2 ANQGSEA. V was pared by 7 bases and J by 0 bases, with 12 bases between. This receptor was identified in a middle-aged woman with alopecia areata. Some clones in this sample may be carry-over from other donors' samples. J is TRBJ2-2 and V is TRBV29-1; D gene uncertain. Sequencing used whole blood, obtained in connection with sensitization to the hapten diphenylcyclopropenone (DPC). CDR3 sequence (DNA): TGCAGCGCCCGGACGGATTCGAACACCGGGGAGCTGTTTTTT. Its protein is CSARTDSNTGELFF.